Each of the 2 T cell receptor beta chains below was sequenced from the same sample in a study of shared clonotypes between healthy human individuals. Naive CD8 cells, CD45RO-negative and positively selected for CCR7, excluded terminally differentiated effector memory CD45RA+ cells. The data were produced by immunoSEQ multiplex PCR, yet TCRdb's version contains in-frame clones alone and is incomplete. The data contain around 2,000,000 clones, 85% to 95% of them singletons. Sequencing was performed on naive CD8+ T cells sorted from blood. Receptors originate from a young man in good health.

CDR3 coding DNA: TGCGCCAGCAGCCAAGATGGGCAGGGTCCGAGCACAGATACGCAGTATTTT. It specifies CASSQDGQGPSTDTQYF. The chain employs TRBV4-1 and TRBJ2-3; D is possibly TRBD1 (5 bases). The CDR3 length is 17 residues. Germline V gives CDR1 MGHRA, CDR2 YSYEKL. Trimming removed 0 bases from V and 0 bases from J, with 13 bases in between.

On this clone itself: The same CDR3 arises from other DNA sequences in this sample as well. The genes are TRBV30 and TRBJ2-7, with TRBD1 identical over 9 bases. The CDR3 extends over 13 amino acids. The germline V gene has CDR1 GTSNPN and CDR2 SVGIG (reference sequence). V was pared by 0 bases and J by 4 bases, with 1 base of the junction left unmatched. CDR3 in amino acids: CAWSVDRGYEQYF. CDR3 bases: TGTGCCTGGAGTGTAGACAGGGGGTACGAGCAGTACTTC. Together with reference TRBV30 and TRBJ2-7, the CDR3 gives the full variable domain: SQTIHQWPATLVQPVGSPLSLECTVEGTSNPNLYWYRQAAGRGLQLLFYSVGIGQISSEVPQNLSASRPQDRQFILSSKKLLLSDSGFYLCAWSVDRGYEQYFGPGTRLTVT.